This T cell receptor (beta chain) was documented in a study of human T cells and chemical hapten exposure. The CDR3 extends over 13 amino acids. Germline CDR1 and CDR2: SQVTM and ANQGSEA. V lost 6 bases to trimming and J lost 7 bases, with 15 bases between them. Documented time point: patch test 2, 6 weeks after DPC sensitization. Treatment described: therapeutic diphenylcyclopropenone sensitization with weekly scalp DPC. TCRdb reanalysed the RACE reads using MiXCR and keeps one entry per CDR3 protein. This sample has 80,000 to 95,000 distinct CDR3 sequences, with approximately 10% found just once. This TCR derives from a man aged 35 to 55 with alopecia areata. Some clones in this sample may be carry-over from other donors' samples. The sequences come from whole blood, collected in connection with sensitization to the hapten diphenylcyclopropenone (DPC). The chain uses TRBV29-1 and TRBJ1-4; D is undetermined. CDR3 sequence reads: CSVGVIGREKLFF. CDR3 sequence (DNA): TGCAGCGTGGGAGTGATCGGCCGTGAAAAACTGTTTTTT.